This T cell receptor beta chain was obtained from a study of lymphopenia after photon versus proton radiotherapy. Trimming removed 0 bases from V and 7 bases from J; junction bases left unmatched: 3. The germline V gene encodes CDR1 KGHSY and CDR2 FQNENV. The CDR3 is made up of 13 amino acids. Concerning this clone: The target antigen is unknown.

TCRdb's table, derived via immunoSEQ multiplex PCR, lists solely in-frame clones and lacks some. The sample includes roughly 76,000 clones, roughly 90% seen only once; the top ten take over 2%. Study outcomes and limitations: Only patients who died were analyzed for survival; proton advantage is unproven.

The V call is TRBV16, the J call TRBJ2-7, with 7 nucleotides matching TRBD2. The sequenced sample was peripheral blood, obtained from a patient treated with photon-based radiotherapy. This TCR was sampled from a woman in her thirties or forties with cholangiocarcinoma. CDR3 bases: TGTGCCAGCAGCCAATCAAACGGGGGGGAGCAGTACTTC. It is translated as CASSQSNGGEQYF.